This T cell receptor beta chain derives from a study of T cell responses to AZD1222 COVID-19 vaccine. Findings and caveats of the study: No repertoire was sampled before or during the peak T cell response, only after it. In a largely white British group with more females than males, clonal diversity was possibly underestimated.

Remarks on this clone: Antigen specificity is unknown.

Using immunoSEQ multiplex PCR, the repertoire was profiled, and TCRdb retains in-frame clones only, with some absent. The table lists around 78,000 clones, more than 75% of them singletons. The V gene lost 2 bases and the J gene lost 4 bases, with 13 bases spanning the gap. Germline V lookup: CDR1 SGHRS, CDR2 YFSETQ. CDR3 length: 15 amino acids. The material sequenced was peripheral blood, taken on day 0 of AZD1222 vaccination. V usage is TRBV5-1 and J usage is TRBJ2-1; D may be TRBD2 (5 bases). The sequence was collected from an adult in good health. CDR3 coding DNA: TGCGCCAGCAGCTTCGATAGCGTTCTGTACAATGAGCAGTTCTTC. Amino acids: CASSFDSVLYNEQFF.